This T cell receptor (beta chain) was obtained from a study of human T cells and chemical hapten exposure. Study findings and constraints: DPC sensitization produced no change in TCRs with frequency above 1 in 1000.

Trimming took 3 bases from V and 3 from J, leaving 11 bases between them. The CDR3 has 14 residues. Germline lookup yields CDR1 MNHEY and CDR2 SMNVEV (reference sequence). Time point meaning: healthy volunteer bleed at 2 weeks. Unfractionated whole blood yielded total RNA. The library gave individual cDNA molecules unique molecular identifiers. Per the original methods: Samples contained a median of about 96,000 TCRs, with a range of about 23,224 to 690,600. TCRdb analysed the RACE reads with MiXCR anew, one entry per CDR3 protein. These V and J calls originate from TCRdb's pipeline instead of the authors' own analysis. The sample lists around 130,000 distinct CDR3 sequences; 9% to 10% were seen once. This clonotype was counted ten times or more. Its antigen is unknown.

The rearrangement joins TRBV27 to TRBJ1-1, with unresolved D. This clonotype was obtained from a male donor in good health. Some clones in this sample may be carry-over from other donors' samples. The sequenced sample consisted of whole blood. CDR3 in amino acids: CASSFSPEDTEAFF. CDR3 DNA: TGTGCCAGCAGTTTCTCCCCAGAGGACACTGAAGCTTTCTTT.